This T cell receptor (beta chain) is drawn from a study of radiation and T cells in renal cell carcinoma. Across the study: Nephrectomy followed 15 Gy stereotactic body radiation by 4 weeks. Whole-study results and caveats: Top tumor clonotypes rose in blood 2 weeks post-radiation, then contracted. Pretreatment tumor biopsies were lacking, so baseline clonotypes are unknown.

Method: immunoSEQ multiplex PCR; TCRdb's copy keeps in-frame clones and lacks some. This sample has tens of thousands of clones; 80% occur once, and the top ten carry about 30%. Points on this clone: The antigen is unknown.

Time point indicated: blood 2 weeks post-SBRT. Regarding treatment: 15 Gy SBRT to primary tumor, nephrectomy 4 weeks later. This TCR came from a woman in her 70s with renal cell carcinoma. The specimen was blood, collected from a patient whose treatment included radiotherapy and nephrectomy.

The chain's CDR3 is CATQVGGSDTQYF. DNA for the CDR3: TGCGCCACGCAAGTTGGGGGGTCAGATACGCAGTATTTT. This sequence joins TRBV10-2 and TRBJ2-3; D is possibly TRBD2 (6 bases). V lost 10 bases and J 4 bases, leaving 15 bases between the germline ends. The germline V gene encodes CDR1 WSHSY and CDR2 SAAADI. The CDR3 consists of 13 residues.